What follows are 22 T cell receptor beta chains derived from one specimen sequenced in a study of shared clonotypes between healthy human individuals. Sequenced by immunoSEQ multiplex PCR; TCRdb stores in-frame clones only, minus some. The data show 2 million to 2.5 million clones, with over 85% seen just once and about 0.39% held by the top ten. Sequencing was performed on naive CD4+ T cells from PBMCs. Indicated subset: CD45RA+ positively selected. The receptors derive from a man aged 18 to 30 in good health. Some clones in this sample may be carry-over from other donors' samples.

As for this clone: Distinct nucleotide sequences in the sample also encode this CDR3. The rearrangement uses TRBV5-1 and TRBJ2-5; the D is unclear. The V end was cut by 0 bases, the J end by 5 bases, with 8 bases between. Germline CDR1 SGHRS, CDR2 YFSETQ. This CDR3 is built from 13 residues. The CDR3 region has the DNA TGCGCCAGCAGCTTGGAGGGCAGCGAGACCCAGTACTTC. Translation: CASSLEGSETQYF.

Details on this clone: The same CDR3 is also encoded by other DNA sequences in this sample. This chain joins TRBV2 and TRBJ1-1; perhaps TRBD1 as D (6 bases). This CDR3 is 14 amino acids long. Trimming stripped 6 bases from V and 0 bases from J, with 11 bases between. Germline V lookup: CDR1 SNHLY, CDR2 FYNNEI. The CDR3 coding sequence is TGTGCCAGCAGACCCCAGGGGTTGAACACTGAAGCTTTCTTT. This codes for CASRPQGLNTEAFF.

This clone was counted between two and nine times. The chain is built from TRBV7-8 and TRBJ1-2; no firm D call. The V end lost 4 bases, the J end lost 3 bases, and 15 bases lay between the germline ends. Per the germline V gene, CDR1 is SGHVS and CDR2 is FQNEAQ. The CDR3 is made up of 15 amino acids. CDR3 sequence reads: CASSSRETPDYGYTF. As DNA, the CDR3 is TGTGCCAGCAGCTCCAGAGAGACACCTGACTATGGCTACACCTTC.

The chain carries TRBV27 and TRBJ2-7; 7 nucleotides align to TRBD1. Trimming cost V 6 bases and J 0 bases; bases outside gene matches: 8. The CDR3 is 15 amino acids. Germline V lookup: CDR1 MNHEY, CDR2 SMNVEV (reference sequence). The CDR3 spells CASRLDRIHSYEQYF. The CDR3 DNA is TGTGCCAGCAGGTTGGACAGGATCCACTCCTACGAGCAGTACTTC.

In the case of this clone: Other DNA sequences in the same sample also yield this CDR3. This chain links TRBV28 with TRBJ2-7; 15 nucleotides align to TRBD2. The CDR3 covers 15 residues. V lost 6 bases, J lost 3 bases, and 3 bases stayed unmatched. Germline CDR1 MDHEN, CDR2 SYDVKM. The DNA of the CDR3 is TGTGCCAGCAGGGGGACTAGCGGGAGGATCTACGAGCAGTACTTC. Protein product: CASRGTSGRIYEQYF.

The V gene is TRBV5-1, the J gene TRBJ2-1; D possibly uses TRBD1 or TRBD2 (5 bases each). Germline V CDR1 and CDR2: SGHRS, YFSETQ. The CDR3 totals 13 residues. V was shortened by 4 bases and J by 6 bases, with 11 bases between the two germline ends. The CDR3 sequence: CASSTFGGNEQFF. CDR3 nucleotides: TGCGCCAGCAGCACATTTGGGGGCAATGAGCAGTTCTTC.

CDR3 nucleotide sequence: TGTGCCAGCAGCCTGATGGTAGCGGGAGGGCCGGATGAGCAGTTCTTC. Translating it yields CASSLMVAGGPDEQFF. The chain combines TRBV5-5 with TRBJ2-1; 11 bases fit TRBD2. This CDR3 is 16 amino acids long. Germline values: CDR1 SGHKS, CDR2 YYEKEE (reference sequence). V was clipped by 4 bases and J by 8 bases; unmatched bases: 11.

The rearrangement uses TRBV4-1 and TRBJ2-3; 10 bases map to TRBD2. Losses at the gene ends were 3 bases for V and 2 bases for J; bases not matched to a gene: 11. The germline V gene has CDR1 MGHRA and CDR2 YSYEKL. The CDR3 consists of 18 residues. CDR3 bases: TGCGCCAGCAGCCAGAGGCTAGCGGGAGAAGTTTCCACAGATACGCAGTATTTT. This translates into CASSQRLAGEVSTDTQYF.

This chain connects TRBV2 to TRBJ2-1; the D gene is possibly TRBD2 (5 bases). CDR3 length equals 12 residues. Trimming stripped 6 bases from V and 6 bases from J, with 9 bases between. Looked up from germline, CDR1 is SNHLY and CDR2 is FYNNEI. The CDR3 nucleotides are TGTGCCAGCAGGGGCGAGGGCAATGAGCAGTTCTTC. Translation gives CASRGEGNEQFF.

The CDR3 DNA sequence: TGCGCCAGCAGCCTTGAAAGAGGGGCATGGGAGACCCAGTACTTC. Translation: CASSLERGAWETQYF. The chain links TRBV4-1 to TRBJ2-5; D possibly matches TRBD1 or TRBD2 (5 bases each). Trimming stripped 4 bases from V and 5 bases from J, with 17 bases between. Germline V lookup: CDR1 MGHRA, CDR2 YSYEKL. There are 15 residues in the CDR3.

The chain couples TRBV2 to TRBJ2-2; 14 bases map to TRBD2. The V and J ends lost 6 bases and 6 bases, in that order; junction bases with no gene match: 3. This CDR3 spans 15 amino acids. Per the germline V gene, CDR1 is SNHLY and CDR2 is FYNNEI. For the CDR3, the DNA is TGTGCCAGCAGCGGACTAGCGGGAGGTCCCGGGGAGCTGTTTTTT. This gives the protein CASSGLAGGPGELFF. The full variable domain, with the rest looked up from reference TRBV2 and TRBJ2-2, is EPEVTQTPSHQVTQMGQEVILRCVPISNHLYFYWYRQILGQKVEFLVSFYNNEISEKSEIFDDQFSVERPDGSNFTLKIRSTKLEDSAMYFCASSGLAGGPGELFFGEGSRLTVL.

The chain employs TRBV7-2 and TRBJ2-3, with 8 bases that match TRBD2. The CDR3 contains 15 residues. Germline CDR1 reads SGHTA; CDR2 reads FQGNSA. The trim removed 4 bases at V and 6 bases at J, leaving 9 bases unmatched. The DNA of the CDR3 is TGTGCCAGCAGCTCAAAGGCGGGAGGCCCCGATACGCAGTATTTT. This encodes CASSSKAGGPDTQYF.

J is TRBJ1-2 and V is TRBV5-6; maybe TRBD1 (5 bases). Germline CDR1 is SGHDT and CDR2 is YYEEEE. The germline V and J ends were trimmed by 5 bases and 3 bases, with 23 bases remaining between them. This CDR3 region has 17 residues. In DNA form, the CDR3 reads TGTGCCAGCAGGTTGAGGGAGGCGGACAAGCAATACTATGGCTACACCTTC. This gives the protein CASRLREADKQYYGYTF. Variable domain in full (rest from reference TRBV5-6 and TRBJ1-2): DAGVTQSPTHLIKTRGQQVTLRCSPKSGHDTVSWYQQALGQGPQFIFQYYEEEERQRGNFPDRFSGHQFPNYSSELNVNALLLGDSALYLCASRLREADKQYYGYTFGSGTRLTVV.

V gene TRBV28 combines with J gene TRBJ2-5, with D possibly TRBD1 on 5 matching bases. Trimming shortened V by 6 bases and J by 5 bases, and 16 bases separated the two germline ends. This CDR3 has 14 amino acids. The germline V gene encodes CDR1 MDHEN and CDR2 SYDVKM. The CDR3 DNA is TGTGCCAGCAGCATTCTGGGGCAACGGGAGACCCAGTACTTC. Protein product: CASSILGQRETQYF.

This chain connects TRBV5-1 to TRBJ2-3, with TRBD2 matching 7 bases. Germline V gives CDR1 SGHRS, CDR2 YFSETQ. The V gene end was trimmed by 4 bases and the J gene end by 6 bases; junction bases not matched to a gene: 8. The CDR3 runs to 14 residues. The CDR3 region has the DNA TGCGCCAGCAGCGGGAGGGGTGTACGGGATACGCAGTATTTT. This sequence encodes CASSGRGVRDTQYF.

In nucleotides, the CDR3 is TGTGCCACCAGCACTAATCAGGGCTACGAGCAGTACTTC. Translated, it gives CATSTNQGYEQYF. V and J are TRBV15 and TRBJ2-7, with D perhaps TRBD1 (5 bases). V lost 4 bases, J lost 3 bases, and 10 bases lay in between. In germline, CDR1 is LNHNV, CDR2 YYDKDF (reference sequence). The CDR3 loop spans 13 amino acids.

The CDR3 nucleotides read TGTGCCACCAGGCGGGGAGGAGAGACCCAGTACTTC. Translated, it gives CATRRGGETQYF. The chain couples TRBV6-6 to TRBJ2-5; D possibly corresponds to TRBD2 (6 bases). V shed 10 bases and J shed 4 bases, with 13 bases lying between them. CDR1 is MNHNY and CDR2 is SVGAGI in the germline V gene (reference sequence). This CDR3 is built from 12 residues.

The chain combines TRBV2 with TRBJ2-1, with 8 bases matching TRBD2. This CDR3 has 16 residues. Unmatched junction bases numbered 6, after V lost 2 bases and J lost 3 bases. Germline CDR1 reads SNHLY; CDR2 reads FYNNEI. The CDR3 nucleotides are TGTGCCAGCAGTGAACCAGCGGGAGATCTCTACAATGAGCAGTTCTTC. Encoded protein: CASSEPAGDLYNEQFF.

V usage is TRBV19 and J usage is TRBJ2-5; either TRBD1 or TRBD2 may fit D (6 bases each). CDR1 and CDR2 from the germline V gene are LNHDA and SQIVND (reference sequence). Between the trimmed V and J ends, which lost 10 bases and 4 bases, there was a span of 16 bases. The CDR3 consists of 13 residues. CDR3 amino acids: CATGSGAGETQYF. The DNA for the CDR3 is TGTGCCACCGGTTCGGGGGCTGGAGAGACCCAGTACTTC. Combining the CDR3 with reference TRBV19 and TRBJ2-5 gives the whole variable domain DGGITQSPKYLFRKEGQNVTLSCEQNLNHDAMYWYRQDPGQGLRLIYYSQIVNDFQKGDIAEGYSVSREKKESFPLTVTSAQKNPTAFYLCATGSGAGETQYFGPGTRLLVL.

This clone occurred once. The sample has other DNA sequences that encode this CDR3 too. The rearrangement joins TRBV5-1 to TRBJ2-3; unclear D gene. Trimming took off 4 bases at V and 3 bases at J, with 12 bases between the two ends. In germline, CDR1 is SGHRS, CDR2 YFSETQ. This CDR3 comprises 14 residues. The CDR3 reads CASSPDLGTDTQYF. The CDR3 nucleotides are TGCGCCAGCAGCCCGGACCTCGGGACAGATACGCAGTATTTT.

The CDR3 loop is CASTLWGTSYNEQFF. Here the CDR3 DNA reads TGTGCCAGCACCCTCTGGGGGACTTCCTACAATGAGCAGTTCTTC. The rearrangement uses TRBV7-2 and TRBJ2-1; D may be TRBD2 (6 bases). V was trimmed by 7 bases and J by 1 base, leaving 14 bases between them. The CDR3 loop spans 15 amino acids. Germline V gene data show CDR1 as SGHTA and CDR2 as FQGNSA.

The V and J genes are TRBV6-5 and TRBJ2-3; 10 bases fit TRBD2. Germline CDR1 reads MNHEY; CDR2 reads SVGAGI. V shed 9 bases and J 4 bases; nucleotides not matched to a gene: 7. CDR3 length equals 14 residues. The CDR3 loop is CASRLAGVPDTQYF. The CDR3 DNA sequence: TGTGCCAGTCGGCTAGCGGGAGTCCCAGATACGCAGTATTTT.